This TCR beta chain was recovered during a study of cytomegalovirus exposure and HLA in healthy donors. Points from the study as a whole: Presence/absence results assume similar sequencing depth per donor, which may not hold.

60 Vbeta and 13 Jbeta primers were used in PCR. Produced via immunoSEQ multiplex PCR; TCRdb's table is partial and in-frame only. Of about 240,000 clones listed, about 85% are singletons. This CDR3 comprises 14 residues. Trimming shortened V by 6 bases and J by 0 bases, and 9 bases separated the two germline ends. The germline V gene encodes CDR1 MNHNS and CDR2 SASEGT. A remark on this clone: Its target is not known.

Material for sequencing was PBMCs. The chain links TRBV6-1 to TRBJ1-3; D uncertain. This sequence was found in a girl aged 2-10 years in good health and CMV-seronegative. The CDR3 DNA follows: TGTGCCAGCAGCCTGACAAGCTCTGGAAACACCATATATTTT. The encoded protein is CASSLTSSGNTIYF.